This TCR beta chain stems from a study of technical replicates of blood from a few donors (dated by TCRdb to the late 2010s). The CDR3 runs 12 residues from the cysteine to the phenylalanine. Only the CDR3 region is kept as DNA, spanning 36 bases read in frame from base 1. V and J are truncated by 1 base and 3 bases respectively, leaving an intervening sequence of 5 bases. The CDR1 and CDR2 encoded by the germline V gene (reference sequence) are SGHKS and YYEKEE. Receptor amplification or capture employed the immunoSEQ multiplex PCR assay. Imported from immuneACCESS, the table was reduced by TCRdb to in-frame sequences with V and J called. These copies leave out some clones; in studies compared against another copy, an unresolved V gene accounts for under half, and the cause of the remainder is not known. This sample is represented by about 66,000 clones; about 89% of them were singletons. The ten largest clones add up to roughly 4.3% of the sample.

In the case of this clone: What antigen it recognizes has not been identified. Per-base qualities were not stored, and no clone one base away is much larger.

The source material was PBMCs. This receptor was identified in a human donor in good health. Some clones in this sample may be carry-over from other donors' samples. Recombination linked TRBV5-5 to TRBJ2-7; the D gene cannot be named for sure. Here is the DNA: TGTGCCAGCAGCTTGTCAATCTACGAGCAGTACTTC. It codes for CASSLSIYEQYF.